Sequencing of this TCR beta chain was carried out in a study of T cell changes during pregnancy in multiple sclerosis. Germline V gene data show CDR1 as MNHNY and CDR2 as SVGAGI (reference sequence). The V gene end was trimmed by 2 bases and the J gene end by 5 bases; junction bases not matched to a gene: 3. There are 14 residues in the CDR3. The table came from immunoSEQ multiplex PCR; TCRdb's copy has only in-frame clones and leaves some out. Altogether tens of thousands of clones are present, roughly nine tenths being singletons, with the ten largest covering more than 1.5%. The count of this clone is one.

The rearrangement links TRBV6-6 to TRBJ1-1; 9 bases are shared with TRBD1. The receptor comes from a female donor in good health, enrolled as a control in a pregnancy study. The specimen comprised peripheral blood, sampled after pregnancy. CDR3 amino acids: CASSYVGQGTEAFF. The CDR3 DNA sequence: TGTGCCAGCAGTTACGTGGGACAGGGTACTGAAGCTTTCTTT.